The clone carrying this T cell receptor (beta chain) turned up a few times. The antigen remains undetermined. A read error may be the cause here, since a much bigger clone is one base away. The data were obtained in a study of T-cell reconstitution after alpha-beta-depleted transplantation in children. Study-wide results and caveats: Surviving thymic progenitors and recipient T cells were the source of high TCRbeta diversity at day 60 in some patients. The study reportedly traced alpha-beta T cells about two months after transplant to several hundred expanded graft clones. It was newly produced T cells that mostly accounted for T-cell counts and diversity one year after transplant.

Unique molecular identifiers were built into the TCRbeta library. TCRdb used MiXCR to reprocess the PCR reads, holding one entry per CDR3 protein. The sample has 200,000 to 250,000 distinct CDR3 sequences, approximately 8.9% seen once; the top ten hold 5% to 8%. V shed 4 bases and J shed 4 bases, with 10 bases lying between them. Germline V gives CDR1 KGHSY, CDR2 FQNENV. The CDR3 is 13 amino acids. The V call is TRBV16, the J call TRBJ1-2, with D possibly matching TRBD1 (5 bases). The material sequenced was PBMCs, mostly from graft donor cells, taken 180 days after TCRalphabeta/CD19-depleted stem cell transplant. This TCR came from a male patient younger than 18 who had a stem cell transplant for acute lymphoblastic leukemia, so the T cells may come from the graft donor. CDR3 sequence reads: CASSPGMGYGYTF. DNA for the CDR3: TGTGCCAGCAGCCCAGGGATGGGCTATGGCTACACCTTC.